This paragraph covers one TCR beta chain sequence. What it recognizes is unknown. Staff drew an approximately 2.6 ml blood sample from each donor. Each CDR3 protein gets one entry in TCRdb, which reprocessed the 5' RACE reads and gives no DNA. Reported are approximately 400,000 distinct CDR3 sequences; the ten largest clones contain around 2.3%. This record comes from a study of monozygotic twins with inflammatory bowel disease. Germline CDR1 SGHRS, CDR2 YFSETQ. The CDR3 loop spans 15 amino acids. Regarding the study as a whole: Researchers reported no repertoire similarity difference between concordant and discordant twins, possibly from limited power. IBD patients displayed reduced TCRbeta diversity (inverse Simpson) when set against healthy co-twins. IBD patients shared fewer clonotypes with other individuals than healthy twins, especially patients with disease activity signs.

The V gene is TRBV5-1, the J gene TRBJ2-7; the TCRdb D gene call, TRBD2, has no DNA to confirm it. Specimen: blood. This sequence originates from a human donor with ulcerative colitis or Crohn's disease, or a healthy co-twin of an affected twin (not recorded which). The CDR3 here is CASSLRGISEYEQYF.